This T cell receptor beta chain was sequenced for a study of blood T cell repertoires in COVID-19. Study-level background: Whether acute or convalescent, the COVID-19 samples came from the United States, Italy and Spain. T cells, B-cell-depleted T cells, or PBMCs provided the cDNA or gDNA that served as material.

The V and J ends lost 0 bases and 6 bases respectively, with 7 bases between them. Per the germline V gene, CDR1 is SGHDN and CDR2 is FVKESK. The CDR3 spans 13 residues. Methods used by the authors: Amplifying reference gene primers gave estimates of nucleated cell counts. Sequencing was performed with immunoSEQ multiplex PCR; in TCRdb, only in-frame clones are kept and a portion is missing. The DNA was the basis for D and trimming; V, J and clone size are from that table. The sample has about 170,000 clones; 84% are singletons. The gene calls are TRBV14 and TRBJ2-3; D unclear. The receptor was derived from a man between 18 and 29 years old with active or convalescent COVID-19. Sample: peripheral blood. The CDR3 DNA is TGTGCCAGCAGCCAAGATTTAGATGATACGCAGTATTTT. This gives the protein CASSQDLDDTQYF.